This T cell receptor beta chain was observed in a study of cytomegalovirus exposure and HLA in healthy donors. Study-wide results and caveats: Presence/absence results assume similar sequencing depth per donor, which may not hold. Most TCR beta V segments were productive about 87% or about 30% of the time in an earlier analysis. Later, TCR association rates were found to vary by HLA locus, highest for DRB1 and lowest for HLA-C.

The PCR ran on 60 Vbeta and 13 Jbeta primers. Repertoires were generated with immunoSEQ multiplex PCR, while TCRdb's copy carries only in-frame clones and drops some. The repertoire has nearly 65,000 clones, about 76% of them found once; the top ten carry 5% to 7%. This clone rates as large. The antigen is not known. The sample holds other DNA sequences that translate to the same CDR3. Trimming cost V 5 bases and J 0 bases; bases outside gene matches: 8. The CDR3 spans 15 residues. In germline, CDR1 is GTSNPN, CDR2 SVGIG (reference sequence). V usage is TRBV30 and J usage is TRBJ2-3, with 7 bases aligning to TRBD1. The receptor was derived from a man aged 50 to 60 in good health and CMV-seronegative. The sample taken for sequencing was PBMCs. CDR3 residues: CAWGATGDSTDTQYF. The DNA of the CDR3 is TGTGCCTGGGGTGCAACAGGGGATAGCACAGATACGCAGTATTTT.